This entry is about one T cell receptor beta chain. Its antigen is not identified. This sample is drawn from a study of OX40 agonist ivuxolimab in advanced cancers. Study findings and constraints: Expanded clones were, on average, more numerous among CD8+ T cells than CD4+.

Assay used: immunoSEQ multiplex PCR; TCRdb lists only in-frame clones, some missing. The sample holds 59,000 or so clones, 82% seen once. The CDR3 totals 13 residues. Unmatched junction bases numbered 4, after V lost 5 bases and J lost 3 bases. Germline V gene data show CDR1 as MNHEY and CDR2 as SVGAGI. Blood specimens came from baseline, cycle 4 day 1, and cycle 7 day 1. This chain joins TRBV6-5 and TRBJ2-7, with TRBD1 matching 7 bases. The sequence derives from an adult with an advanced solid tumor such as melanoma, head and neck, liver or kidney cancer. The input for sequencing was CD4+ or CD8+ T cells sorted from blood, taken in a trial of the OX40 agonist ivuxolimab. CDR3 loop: CASSRQGNYEQYF. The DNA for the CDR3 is TGTGCCAGCAGTCGACAGGGCAACTACGAGCAGTACTTC.